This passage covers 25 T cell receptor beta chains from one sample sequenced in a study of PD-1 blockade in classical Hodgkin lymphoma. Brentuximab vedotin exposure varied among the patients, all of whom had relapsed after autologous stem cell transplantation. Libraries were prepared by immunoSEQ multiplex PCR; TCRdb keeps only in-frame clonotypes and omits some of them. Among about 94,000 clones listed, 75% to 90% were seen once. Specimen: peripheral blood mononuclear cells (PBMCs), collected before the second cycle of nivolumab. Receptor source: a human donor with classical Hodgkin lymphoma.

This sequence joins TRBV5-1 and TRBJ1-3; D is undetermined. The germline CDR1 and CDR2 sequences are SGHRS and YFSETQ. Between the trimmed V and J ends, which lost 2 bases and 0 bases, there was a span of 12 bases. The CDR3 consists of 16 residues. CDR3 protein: CASSFLGRSSGNTIYF. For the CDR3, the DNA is TGCGCCAGCAGCTTCCTGGGGAGGAGCTCTGGAAACACCATATATTTT.

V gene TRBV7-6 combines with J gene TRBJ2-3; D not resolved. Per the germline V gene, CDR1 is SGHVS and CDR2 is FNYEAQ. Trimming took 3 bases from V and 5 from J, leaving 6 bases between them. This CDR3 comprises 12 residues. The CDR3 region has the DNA TGTGCCAGCAGCTTCCAGAGAGATACGCAGTATTTT. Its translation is CASSFQRDTQYF.

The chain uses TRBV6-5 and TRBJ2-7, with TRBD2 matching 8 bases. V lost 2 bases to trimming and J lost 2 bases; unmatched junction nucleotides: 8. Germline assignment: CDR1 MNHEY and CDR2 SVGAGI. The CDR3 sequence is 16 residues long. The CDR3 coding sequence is TGTGCCAGCAGTTACAGGGCACTAGCGGAGACCTACGAGCAGTACTTC. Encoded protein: CASSYRALAETYEQYF.

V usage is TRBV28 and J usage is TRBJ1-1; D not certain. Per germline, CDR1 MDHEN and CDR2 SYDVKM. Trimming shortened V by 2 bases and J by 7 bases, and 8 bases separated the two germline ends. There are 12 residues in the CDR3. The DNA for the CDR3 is TGTGCCAGCAGTTTAAGCCGATTTGAAGCTTTCTTT. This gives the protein CASSLSRFEAFF.

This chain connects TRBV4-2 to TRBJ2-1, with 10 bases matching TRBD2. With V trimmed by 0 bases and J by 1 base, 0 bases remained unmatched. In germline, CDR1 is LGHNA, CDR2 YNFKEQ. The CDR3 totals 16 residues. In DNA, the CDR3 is TGTGCCAGCAGCCAAGAACTAGCGGGGTCCTACAATGAGCAGTTCTTC. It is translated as CASSQELAGSYNEQFF.

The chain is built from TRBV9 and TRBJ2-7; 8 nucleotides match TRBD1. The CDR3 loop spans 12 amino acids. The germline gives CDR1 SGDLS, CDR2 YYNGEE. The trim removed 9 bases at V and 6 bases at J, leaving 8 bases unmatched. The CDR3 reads CANRTGSCEQYF. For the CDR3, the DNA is TGTGCCAATCGGACAGGGAGTTGCGAGCAGTACTTC.

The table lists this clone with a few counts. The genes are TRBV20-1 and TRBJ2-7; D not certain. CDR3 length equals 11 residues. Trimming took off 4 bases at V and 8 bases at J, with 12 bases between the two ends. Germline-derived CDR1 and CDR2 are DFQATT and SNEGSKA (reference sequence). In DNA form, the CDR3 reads TGCAGTGCTACCCGTCTGGAACAGCAGTACTTC. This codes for CSATRLEQQYF.

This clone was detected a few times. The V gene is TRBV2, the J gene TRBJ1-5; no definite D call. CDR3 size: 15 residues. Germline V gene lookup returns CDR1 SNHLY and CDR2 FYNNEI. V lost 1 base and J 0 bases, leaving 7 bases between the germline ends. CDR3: CASSEVGSSNQPQHF. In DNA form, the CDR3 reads TGTGCCAGCAGTGAAGTTGGCAGTAGCAATCAGCCCCAGCATTTT.

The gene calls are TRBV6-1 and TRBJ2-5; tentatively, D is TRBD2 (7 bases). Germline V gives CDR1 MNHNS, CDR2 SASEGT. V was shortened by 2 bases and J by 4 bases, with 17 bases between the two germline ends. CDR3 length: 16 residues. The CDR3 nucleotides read TGTGCCAGCAGTGAATTTGGTTCGGGGGGCGGAGAGACCCAGTACTTC. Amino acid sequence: CASSEFGSGGGETQYF.

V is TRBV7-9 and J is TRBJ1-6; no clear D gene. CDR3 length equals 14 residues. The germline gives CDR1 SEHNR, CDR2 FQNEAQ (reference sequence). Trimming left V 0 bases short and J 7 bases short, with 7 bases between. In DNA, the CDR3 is TGTGCCAGCAGCTTAGCAGGGAGCAATTCACCCCTCCACTTT. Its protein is CASSLAGSNSPLHF. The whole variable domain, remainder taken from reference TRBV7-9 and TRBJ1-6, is DTGVSQNPRHKITKRGQNVTFRCDPISEHNRLYWYRQTLGQGPEFLTYFQNEAQLEKSRLLSDRFSAERPKGSFSTLEIQRTEQGDSAMYLCASSLAGSNSPLHFGNGTRLTVT.

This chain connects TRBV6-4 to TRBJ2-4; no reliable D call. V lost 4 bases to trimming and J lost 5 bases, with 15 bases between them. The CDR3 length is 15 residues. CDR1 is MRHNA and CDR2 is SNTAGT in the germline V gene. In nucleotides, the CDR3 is TGTGCCAGCAGTGCCTACCCCGGTACAGAAAACATTCAGTACTTC. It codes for CASSAYPGTENIQYF.

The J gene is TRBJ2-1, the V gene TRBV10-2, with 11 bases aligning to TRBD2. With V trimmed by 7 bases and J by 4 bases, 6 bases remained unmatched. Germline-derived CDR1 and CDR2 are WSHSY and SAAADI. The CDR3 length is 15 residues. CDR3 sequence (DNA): TGCGCCAGCACCCAAGGGACTAGCGGATACAATGAGCAGTTCTTC. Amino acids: CASTQGTSGYNEQFF.

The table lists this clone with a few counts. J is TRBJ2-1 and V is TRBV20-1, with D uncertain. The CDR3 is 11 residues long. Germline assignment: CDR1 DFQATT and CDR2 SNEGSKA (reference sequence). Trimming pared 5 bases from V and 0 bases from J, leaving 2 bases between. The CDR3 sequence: CSALSYNEQFF. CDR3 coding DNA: TGCAGTGCTCTCTCCTACAATGAGCAGTTCTTC.

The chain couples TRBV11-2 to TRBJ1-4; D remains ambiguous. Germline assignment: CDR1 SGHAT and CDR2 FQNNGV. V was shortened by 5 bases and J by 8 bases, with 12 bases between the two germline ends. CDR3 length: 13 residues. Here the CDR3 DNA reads TGTGCCAGCAGCGCCAGCGCCGGAGAAAAACTGTTTTTT. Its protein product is CASSASAGEKLFF.

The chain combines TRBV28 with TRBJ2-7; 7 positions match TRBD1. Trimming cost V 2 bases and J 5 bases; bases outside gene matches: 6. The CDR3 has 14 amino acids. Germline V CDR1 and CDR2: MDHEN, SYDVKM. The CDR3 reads CASSLQGQFDEQYF. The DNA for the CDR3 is TGTGCCAGCAGTTTACAGGGACAGTTCGACGAGCAGTACTTC.

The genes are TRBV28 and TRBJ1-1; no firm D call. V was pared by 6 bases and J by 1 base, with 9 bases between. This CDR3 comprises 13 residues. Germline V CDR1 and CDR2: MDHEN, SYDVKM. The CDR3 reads CASSGRPNTEAFF. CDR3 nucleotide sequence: TGTGCCAGCAGCGGACGGCCGAACACTGAAGCTTTCTTT.

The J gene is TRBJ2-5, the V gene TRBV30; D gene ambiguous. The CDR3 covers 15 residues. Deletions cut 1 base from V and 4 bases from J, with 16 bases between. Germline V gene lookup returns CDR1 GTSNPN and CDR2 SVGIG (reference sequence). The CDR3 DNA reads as TGTGCCTGGAGTGGAGAAACAACCGTGGGAGAGACCCAGTACTTC. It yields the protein CAWSGETTVGETQYF.

The CDR3 reads CASSQDPGVETQYF. CDR3 DNA sequence: TGCGCCAGCAGCCAAGATCCAGGGGTAGAGACCCAGTACTTC. The chain carries TRBV4-1 and TRBJ2-5; perhaps TRBD1 as D (6 bases). The CDR3 has 14 residues. V shed 0 bases and J shed 4 bases, with 9 bases lying between them. The germline gives CDR1 MGHRA, CDR2 YSYEKL.

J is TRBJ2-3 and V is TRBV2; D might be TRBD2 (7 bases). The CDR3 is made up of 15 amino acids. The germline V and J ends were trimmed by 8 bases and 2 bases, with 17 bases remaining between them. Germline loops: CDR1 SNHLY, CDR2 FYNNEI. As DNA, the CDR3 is TGTGCCAGCGGGGGGCGAGCGGGGCCCACAGATACGCAGTATTTT. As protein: CASGGRAGPTDTQYF.

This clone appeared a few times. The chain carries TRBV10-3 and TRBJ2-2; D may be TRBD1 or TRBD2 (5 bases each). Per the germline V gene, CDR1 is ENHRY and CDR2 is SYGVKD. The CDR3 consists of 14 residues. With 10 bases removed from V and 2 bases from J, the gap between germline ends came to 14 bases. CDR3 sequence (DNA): TGTGCCACCAGCCGGGACGGCAACACCGGGGAGCTGTTTTTT. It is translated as CATSRDGNTGELFF.

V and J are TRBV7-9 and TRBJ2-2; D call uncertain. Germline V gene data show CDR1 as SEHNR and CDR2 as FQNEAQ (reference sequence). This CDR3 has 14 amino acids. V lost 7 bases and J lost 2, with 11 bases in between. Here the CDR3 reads CASTSGENTGELFF. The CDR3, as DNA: TGTGCCAGCACATCAGGAGAAAACACCGGGGAGCTGTTTTTT.

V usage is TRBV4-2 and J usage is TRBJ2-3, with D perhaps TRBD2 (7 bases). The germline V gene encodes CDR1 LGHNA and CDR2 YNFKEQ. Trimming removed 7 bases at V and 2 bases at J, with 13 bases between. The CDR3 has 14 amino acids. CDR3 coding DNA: TGTGCCAGCAACAGCGGGACAAACACAGATACGCAGTATTTT. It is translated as CASNSGTNTDTQYF.

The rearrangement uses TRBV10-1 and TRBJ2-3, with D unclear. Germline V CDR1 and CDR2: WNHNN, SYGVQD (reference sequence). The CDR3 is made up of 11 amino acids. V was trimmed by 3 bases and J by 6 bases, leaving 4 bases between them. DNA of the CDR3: TGCGCCAGCAGTGACGGGGATACGCAGTATTTT. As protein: CASSDGDTQYF.

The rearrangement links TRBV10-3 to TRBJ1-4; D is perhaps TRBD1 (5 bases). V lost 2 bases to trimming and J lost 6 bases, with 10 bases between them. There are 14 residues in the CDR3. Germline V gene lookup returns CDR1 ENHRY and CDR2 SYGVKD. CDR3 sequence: CAISERAGYEKLFF. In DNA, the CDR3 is TGTGCCATCAGTGAGCGGGCAGGGTATGAAAAACTGTTTTTT.

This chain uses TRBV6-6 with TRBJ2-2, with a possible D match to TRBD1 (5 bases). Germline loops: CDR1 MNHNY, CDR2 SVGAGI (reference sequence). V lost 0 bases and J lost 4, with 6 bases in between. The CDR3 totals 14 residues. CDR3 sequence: CASSYSQATGELFF. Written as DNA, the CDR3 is TGTGCCAGCAGTTACTCACAGGCCACCGGGGAGCTGTTTTTT.